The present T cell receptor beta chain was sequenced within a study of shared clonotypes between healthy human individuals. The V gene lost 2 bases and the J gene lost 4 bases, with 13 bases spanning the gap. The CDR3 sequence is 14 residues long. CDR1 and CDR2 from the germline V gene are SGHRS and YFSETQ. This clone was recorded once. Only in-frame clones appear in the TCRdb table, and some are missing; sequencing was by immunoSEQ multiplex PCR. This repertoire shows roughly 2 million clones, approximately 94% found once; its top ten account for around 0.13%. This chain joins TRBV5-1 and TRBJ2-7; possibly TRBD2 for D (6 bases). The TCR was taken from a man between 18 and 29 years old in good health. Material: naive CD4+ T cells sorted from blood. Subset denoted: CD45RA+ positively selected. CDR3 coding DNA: TGCGCCAGCAGCTTCGGGGGTATCGATTACGAGCAGTACTTC. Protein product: CASSFGGIDYEQYF.